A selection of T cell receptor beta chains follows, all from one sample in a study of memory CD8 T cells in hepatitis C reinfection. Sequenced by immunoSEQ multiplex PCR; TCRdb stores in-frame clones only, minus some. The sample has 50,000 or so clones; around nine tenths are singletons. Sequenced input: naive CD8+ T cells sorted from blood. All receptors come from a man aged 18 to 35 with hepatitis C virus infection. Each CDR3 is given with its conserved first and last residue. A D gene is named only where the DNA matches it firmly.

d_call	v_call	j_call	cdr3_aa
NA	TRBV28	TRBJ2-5	CASSLLPGFGTQYF
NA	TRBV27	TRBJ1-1	CASSSLLNTEAFF
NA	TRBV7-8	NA	CASSLIDRPYEQYF
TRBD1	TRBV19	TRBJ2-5	CASSMTGGGLEETQYF
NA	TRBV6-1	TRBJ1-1	CASVTNTEAFF
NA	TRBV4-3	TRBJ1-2	CASSQDQSGAYGYTF
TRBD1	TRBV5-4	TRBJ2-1	CASSPAGGEQFF
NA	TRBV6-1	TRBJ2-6	CASSPDTSGANVLTF
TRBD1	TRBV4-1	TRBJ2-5	CASKMGQGLFGEAQYF
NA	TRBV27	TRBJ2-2	CASSLALAGELFF
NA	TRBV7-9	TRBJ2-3	CASSSTHDGSTDTQYF
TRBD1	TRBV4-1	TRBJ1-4	CASSQWTGVEKLFF
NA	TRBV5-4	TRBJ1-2	CASTQQGSYGYTF
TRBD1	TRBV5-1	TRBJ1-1	CASSVQGAEAFF
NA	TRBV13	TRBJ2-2	CASSLEGSRNTGELFF
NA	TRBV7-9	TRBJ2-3	CASSLLDAGRDTQYF
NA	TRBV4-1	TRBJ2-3	CASSQDVAGKDTQYF
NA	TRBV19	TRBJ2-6	CASSIVSGANVLTF
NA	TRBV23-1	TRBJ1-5	CASSQSGQLLNQPQHF
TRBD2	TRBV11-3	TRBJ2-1	CASSTRTSGRNNEQFF
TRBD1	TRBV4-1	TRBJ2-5	CASSQVTGYQETQYF
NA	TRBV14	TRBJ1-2	CASSPWAQANYGYTF
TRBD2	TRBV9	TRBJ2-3	CASSLRAGSTDTQYF
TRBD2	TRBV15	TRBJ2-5	CATSRDRWEGQETQYF
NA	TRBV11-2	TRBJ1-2	CASSLAPTGIYGYTF
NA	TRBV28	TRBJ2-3	CASSITGMVGDTQYF
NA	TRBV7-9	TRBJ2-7	CASSPSGVREQYF
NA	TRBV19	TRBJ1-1	CASSFMNTEAFF
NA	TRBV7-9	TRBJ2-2	CASRLLTGELFF
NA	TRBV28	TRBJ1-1	CASSETGTEAFF
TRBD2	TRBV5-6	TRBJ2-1	CASSLGGLLYNEQFF
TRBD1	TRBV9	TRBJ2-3	CASSTSGTGGPTDTQYF
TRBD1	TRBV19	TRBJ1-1	CASDRGNTEAFF
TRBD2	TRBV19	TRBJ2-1	CASSPPTSPEDVNEQFF
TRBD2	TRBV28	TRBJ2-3	CASSPPLTSGSDTQYF
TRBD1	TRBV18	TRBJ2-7	CASSPGTGLHEQYF
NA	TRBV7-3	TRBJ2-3	CASSRGGGGSTDTQYF
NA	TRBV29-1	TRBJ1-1	CSVRGNTEAFF
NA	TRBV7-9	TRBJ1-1	CASSGGGSTEAFF
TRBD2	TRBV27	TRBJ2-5	CASNPAGAETQYF